This T cell receptor (beta chain) was observed in a study of T-cell reconstitution after alpha-beta-depleted transplantation in children. CDR3 length equals 15 residues. Germline lookup yields CDR1 LGHDT and CDR2 YNNKEL (reference sequence). The V segment lost 1 base and the J segment 0 bases; nucleotides outside the gene matches: 3. The sample holds many counts of this clonotype. A TCRbeta library incorporating unique molecular identifiers was prepared. TCRdb reprocessed the PCR reads with MiXCR, giving one entry per CDR3 protein. This sample has a few hundred thousand distinct CDR3 sequences, with approximately 9.7% found just once.

This specimen was PBMCs from the stem cell graft donor, taken from the stem cell graft. The TCR sequence derives from a human donor who donated a stem cell graft to a child with SCID. The V and J genes are TRBV3-1 and TRBJ2-7; 7 bases line up with TRBD2. The CDR3: CASSQVGGSSYEQYF. As DNA, the CDR3 is TGTGCCAGCAGCCAAGTTGGCGGGAGCTCCTACGAGCAGTACTTC.